A selection of T cell receptor beta chains follows, all from one sample in a study of Ad26.COV2.S vaccination and SARS-CoV-2 variants. Here immunoSEQ multiplex PCR was the method, and the copy in TCRdb shows in-frame clones only, minus some. This sample has under 500,000 clones, with around 92% found just once. This sample comprised peripheral blood, obtained in a trial of Ad26.COV2.S vaccine versus placebo. The receptor set was obtained from a person between 18 and 65 years old who received the Ad26.COV2.S COVID-19 vaccine or a placebo. CDR3s include the opening cysteine and the closing phenylalanine or tryptophan. D genes are given only for firm matches. A row's size may be missing; if present it is once, few, many or a size class.

d_call: NA; v_call: TRBV30; cdr3_length: 13; clone_size: NA; j_call: TRBJ1-1; cdr3_aa: CAWSTLGDTEAFF; cdr3_nt: TGTGCCTGGAGCACCCTAGGCGACACTGAAGCTTTCTTT
d_call: TRBD1; v_call: TRBV2; cdr3_length: 19; clone_size: once; j_call: TRBJ1-5; cdr3_aa: CASMSGEPKTGAGNQPQHF; cdr3_nt: TGTGCCAGCATGTCGGGAGAACCGAAAACAGGGGCGGGCAATCAGCCCCAGCATTTT
d_call: NA; v_call: TRBV2; cdr3_length: 14; clone_size: NA; j_call: TRBJ2-1; cdr3_aa: CASRRRVGVNEQFF; cdr3_nt: TGTGCCAGCAGGCGGAGGGTCGGCGTCAATGAGCAGTTCTTC
d_call: TRBD1; v_call: TRBV9; cdr3_length: 15; clone_size: NA; j_call: TRBJ2-5; cdr3_aa: CASSVGTGGKETQYF; cdr3_nt: TGTGCCAGCAGCGTAGGGACAGGGGGAAAAGAGACCCAGTACTTC
d_call: NA; v_call: TRBV7-9; cdr3_length: 13; clone_size: NA; j_call: TRBJ2-5; cdr3_aa: CASSSSTQETQYF; cdr3_nt: TGTGCCAGCAGCTCGTCGACACAGGAGACCCAGTACTTC
d_call: NA; v_call: TRBV6-5; cdr3_length: 16; clone_size: NA; j_call: TRBJ1-5; cdr3_aa: CASSYSKAPSNQPQHF; cdr3_nt: TGTGCCAGCAGTTACTCGAAGGCGCCGAGCAATCAGCCCCAGCATTTT
d_call: TRBD2; v_call: TRBV4-1; cdr3_length: 16; clone_size: NA; j_call: TRBJ2-3; cdr3_aa: CASRPGRGGRTDTQYF; cdr3_nt: TGCGCCAGCAGGCCGGGACGCGGGGGGCGTACAGATACGCAGTATTTT
d_call: NA; v_call: TRBV15; cdr3_length: 14; clone_size: NA; j_call: TRBJ2-2; cdr3_aa: CATEGGRRTGELFF; cdr3_nt: TGTGCCACCGAGGGGGGGCGTCGGACCGGGGAGCTGTTTTTT
d_call: NA; v_call: TRBV21-1; cdr3_length: 14; clone_size: NA; j_call: TRBJ2-1; cdr3_aa: CAIPGQGAYNEQFF; cdr3_nt: TGTGCCATTCCTGGACAGGGGGCATACAATGAGCAGTTCTTC
d_call: NA; v_call: TRBV6-1; cdr3_length: 15; clone_size: NA; j_call: TRBJ2-7; cdr3_aa: CASSETGLRSYEQYF; cdr3_nt: TGTGCCAGCAGTGAAACAGGTTTGCGGTCCTACGAGCAGTACTTC
d_call: TRBD2; v_call: TRBV25-1; cdr3_length: 14; clone_size: NA; j_call: TRBJ2-3; cdr3_aa: CASTRGLLWDTQYF; cdr3_nt: TGTGCCAGCACTCGGGGACTATTGTGGGATACGCAGTATTTT
d_call: TRBD1; v_call: TRBV2; cdr3_length: 15; clone_size: NA; j_call: TRBJ1-6; cdr3_aa: CASRAQGVSNSPLHF; cdr3_nt: TGTGCCAGCAGGGCCCAGGGGGTTAGTAATTCACCCCTCCACTTT
d_call: NA; v_call: TRBV18; cdr3_length: 15; clone_size: NA; j_call: TRBJ2-5; cdr3_aa: CASSPGGTARETQYF; cdr3_nt: TGTGCCAGCTCACCAGGAGGGACAGCCAGAGAGACCCAGTACTTC
d_call: TRBD1; v_call: TRBV19; cdr3_length: 16; clone_size: NA; j_call: TRBJ2-7; cdr3_aa: CASSKVGTAPLNEQYF; cdr3_nt: TGTGCCAGTAGTAAAGTGGGGACAGCGCCCCTGAACGAGCAGTACTTC
d_call: NA; v_call: TRBV27; cdr3_length: 16; clone_size: few; j_call: TRBJ2-2; cdr3_aa: CASTLNRVPNTGELFF; cdr3_nt: TGTGCCAGCACCCTCAACAGGGTTCCGAACACCGGGGAGCTGTTTTTT
d_call: TRBD1; v_call: TRBV4-1; cdr3_length: 17; clone_size: NA; j_call: TRBJ1-1; cdr3_aa: CASSQDGQGAGNTEAFF; cdr3_nt: TGCGCCAGCAGCCAAGATGGGCAGGGGGCAGGGAACACTGAAGCTTTCTTT
d_call: TRBD2; v_call: TRBV7-2; cdr3_length: 16; clone_size: few; j_call: TRBJ2-7; cdr3_aa: CASSLARLAGGYEQYF; cdr3_nt: TGTGCCAGCAGCTTAGCGAGACTAGCGGGGGGGTACGAGCAGTACTTC
d_call: NA; v_call: TRBV29-1; cdr3_length: 13; clone_size: NA; j_call: TRBJ2-3; cdr3_aa: CSVVGQGTDTQYF; cdr3_nt: TGCAGCGTTGTGGGGCAGGGCACAGATACGCAGTATTTT
d_call: TRBD1; v_call: TRBV2; cdr3_length: 13; clone_size: NA; j_call: TRBJ1-2; cdr3_aa: CASRQGLGYGYTF; cdr3_nt: TGTGCCAGCCGACAGGGACTTGGGTATGGCTACACCTTC
d_call: NA; v_call: TRBV28; cdr3_length: 14; clone_size: NA; j_call: TRBJ1-5; cdr3_aa: CASSTQGLNQPQHF; cdr3_nt: TGTGCCAGCAGTACACAGGGACTCAATCAGCCCCAGCATTTT
d_call: NA; v_call: TRBV4-3; cdr3_length: 16; clone_size: NA; j_call: TRBJ1-2; cdr3_aa: CASSQGIGPRDYGYTF; cdr3_nt: TGCGCCAGCAGCCAAGGAATCGGACCCCGGGACTATGGCTACACCTTC
d_call: NA; v_call: TRBV28; cdr3_length: 14; clone_size: NA; j_call: TRBJ2-5; cdr3_aa: CASSLGGGQETQYF; cdr3_nt: TGTGCCAGCAGTTTGGGTGGGGGGCAAGAGACCCAGTACTTC
d_call: NA; v_call: TRBV9; cdr3_length: 15; clone_size: NA; j_call: TRBJ2-2; cdr3_aa: CASSEDRSNTGELFF; cdr3_nt: TGTGCCAGCAGCGAGGACAGATCTAACACCGGGGAGCTGTTTTTT
d_call: TRBD2; v_call: TRBV19; cdr3_length: 14; clone_size: NA; j_call: TRBJ2-2; cdr3_aa: CASTGTSGTGELFF; cdr3_nt: TGTGCCTCTACCGGGACTAGTGGTACCGGGGAGCTGTTTTTT
d_call: TRBD2; v_call: TRBV19; cdr3_length: 20; clone_size: once; j_call: TRBJ2-5; cdr3_aa: CASSKKVRASGAEYQETQYF; cdr3_nt: TGTGCCAGTAGTAAGAAGGTGAGGGCTAGCGGGGCCGAGTACCAAGAGACCCAGTACTTC
d_call: TRBD1; v_call: TRBV20-1; cdr3_length: 17; clone_size: NA; j_call: TRBJ1-5; cdr3_aa: CSVSPGTGGIGNQPQHF; cdr3_nt: TGCAGCGTTAGTCCCGGGACAGGGGGCATTGGCAATCAGCCCCAGCATTTT